The next 19 T cell receptor beta chains were all read from a single sample in a study of cytomegalovirus exposure and HLA in healthy donors. Assay: immunoSEQ multiplex PCR; the TCRdb copy retains only in-frame clones and omits some. The sample lists 250,000 to 350,000 clones; roughly 86% were seen once. The specimen was PBMCs. The receptors come from a man aged 25 to 40 in good health and CMV-seronegative.

This rearrangement joins TRBV5-6 to TRBJ1-2, with 10 positions matching TRBD1. Germline V gene lookup returns CDR1 SGHDT and CDR2 YYEEEE. The junction had 7 bases not matched to a gene; V was cut back by 5 bases and J by 6 bases. The CDR3 totals 14 residues. CDR3 sequence (DNA): TGTGCCAGCAGGAGGGGGACAGGGGTGGATGGCTACACCTTC. This encodes CASRRGTGVDGYTF.

The chain recombines TRBV6-1 with TRBJ1-1; 9 bases are shared with TRBD1. The length of the CDR3 is 15 residues. V lost 4 bases and J lost 3; bases outside the gene matches: 6. Germline V gene lookup returns CDR1 MNHNS and CDR2 SASEGT. The CDR3 DNA is TGTGCCAGCAGTGCCCACAGGGGGCGGGACACTGAAGCTTTCTTT. As protein: CASSAHRGRDTEAFF.

This chain links TRBV18 with TRBJ1-4; 9 bases match TRBD1. CDR1 and CDR2 from the germline V gene are KGHSH and LQKENI. Trimming removed 3 bases from V and 8 bases from J; junction bases left unmatched: 1. The CDR3 consists of 13 residues. The CDR3 sequence: CASSPGTGEKLFF. The DNA for the CDR3 is TGTGCCAGCTCACCGGGGACAGGGGAAAAACTGTTTTTT. Full variable domain (missing parts from reference TRBV18 and TRBJ1-4): NAGVMQNPRHLVRRRGQEARLRCSPMKGHSHVYWYRQLPEEGLKFMVYLQKENIIDESGMPKERFSAEFPKEGPSILRIQQVVRGDSAAYFCASSPGTGEKLFFGSGTQLSVL.

The chain employs TRBV30 and TRBJ2-1; 8 nucleotides align to TRBD2. Germline CDR1 is GTSNPN and CDR2 is SVGIG (reference sequence). The CDR3 sequence is 20 residues long. Trimming cost V 0 bases and J 0 bases; bases outside gene matches: 16. CDR3 DNA sequence: TGTGCCTGGAGTGTAGAGGTCTGGTCTAGCGGGTTTAACTCCTACAATGAGCAGTTCTTC. Translation: CAWSVEVWSSGFNSYNEQFF.

This clone was seen a handful of times. The V gene is TRBV27, the J gene TRBJ1-2, with 7 nucleotides matching TRBD1. CDR3 size: 14 residues. Germline-derived CDR1 and CDR2 are MNHEY and SMNVEV (reference sequence). J was trimmed by 8 bases and V by 7 bases; bases with no gene match: 13. CDR3 DNA: TGTGCCAGCACCGCGGACAGGAGGGGATGGGGCTACACCTTC. Amino acid sequence: CASTADRRGWGYTF.

The V and J genes are TRBV5-1 and TRBJ1-5; D gene unclear. This CDR3 region has 14 residues. Germline CDR1 reads SGHRS; CDR2 reads YFSETQ. With 2 bases removed from V and 3 bases from J, the gap between germline ends came to 9 bases. CDR3 sequence (DNA): TGCGCCAGCAGCTTAGAGGGCCACAATCAGCCCCAGCATTTT. It translates to CASSLEGHNQPQHF.

The chain uses TRBV28 and TRBJ1-2; no clear D gene. V was pared by 5 bases and J by 6 bases, with 16 bases between. Germline V gene lookup returns CDR1 MDHEN and CDR2 SYDVKM. CDR3 length: 14 amino acids. In DNA, the CDR3 is TGTGCCAGCAGTCCCCCGGGAGGGTTTCATGGCTACACCTTC. The encoded protein is CASSPPGGFHGYTF.

The chain carries TRBV5-8 and TRBJ1-1, with D unclear. CDR1 SGHTS and CDR2 YDEGEE come from the germline V gene. This CDR3 is 13 amino acids long. The ends were cut back, 5 bases at V and 4 bases at J, with 12 bases in the middle. CDR3 residues: CASRRRIGTEAFF. The CDR3 DNA is TGTGCCAGCAGGAGGAGGATCGGCACTGAAGCTTTCTTT. Combining the CDR3 with reference TRBV5-8 and TRBJ1-1 gives the whole variable domain EAGVTQSPTHLIKTRGQQATLRCSPISGHTSVYWYQQALGLGLQFLLWYDEGEERNRGNFPPRFSGRQFPNYSSELNVNALELEDSALYLCASRRRIGTEAFFGQGTRLTVV.

The chain uses TRBV15 and TRBJ2-7, with D tentatively TRBD2 (6 bases). This CDR3 region has 16 residues. V lost 1 base to trimming and J lost 0 bases, with 13 bases between them. CDR1 and CDR2 (germline): LNHNV, YYDKDF (reference sequence). CDR3 in DNA: TGTGCCACCAGCAGAGGGACCGGAGGGAGCTCCTACGAGCAGTACTTC. It encodes CATSRGTGGSSYEQYF. Combining the CDR3 with reference TRBV15 and TRBJ2-7 gives the whole variable domain DAMVIQNPRYQVTQFGKPVTLSCSQTLNHNVMYWYQQKSSQAPKLLFHYYDKDFNNEADTPDNFQSRRPNTSFCFLDIRSPGLGDTAMYLCATSRGTGGSSYEQYFGPGTRLTVT.

This chain joins TRBV11-2 and TRBJ2-2; D is unclear. Trimming removed 7 bases from V and 2 bases from J, with 14 bases in between. Germline CDR1 is SGHAT and CDR2 is FQNNGV. There are 15 residues in the CDR3. CDR3 loop: CASTPIVLNTGELFF. The CDR3 DNA is TGTGCCAGCACCCCGATAGTCCTTAACACCGGGGAGCTGTTTTTT.

The chain carries TRBV6-5 and TRBJ2-1; D is perhaps TRBD1 (5 bases). In germline, CDR1 is MNHEY, CDR2 SVGAGI. V lost 8 bases and J 4 bases, leaving 18 bases between the germline ends. The CDR3 runs 15 residues. The CDR3 reads CASRPEGVRYNEQFF. The DNA for the CDR3 is TGTGCCAGCCGACCTGAAGGGGTACGGTACAATGAGCAGTTCTTC.

V usage is TRBV27 and J usage is TRBJ2-3; TRBD2 aligns across 10 bases. Germline V gene sequence: CDR1 MNHEY, CDR2 SMNVEV (reference sequence). J gave up 4 bases and V 4 bases, and 11 bases lay outside the gene matches. CDR3 size: 17 residues. The DNA for the CDR3 is TGTGCCAGCAGTTCTCCAATACTAGCGGGGTGGCCAGATACGCAGTATTTT. Residues: CASSSPILAGWPDTQYF.

The chain recombines TRBV5-6 with TRBJ1-6, with a weak D call TRBD1 (6 bases). Germline CDR1 reads SGHDT; CDR2 reads YYEEEE. The CDR3 has 14 amino acids. V lost 0 bases to trimming and J lost 8 bases, with 9 bases between them. The CDR3 DNA reads as TGTGCCAGCAGCTTGGTGGGGGCTCATTCACCCCTCCACTTT. Protein: CASSLVGAHSPLHF.

The chain has TRBV7-2 and TRBJ2-2; D is ambiguous. This CDR3 comprises 12 residues. In germline, CDR1 is SGHTA, CDR2 FQGNSA. The V end was cut by 6 bases, the J end by 6 bases, with 8 bases between. The CDR3 DNA reads as TGTGCCAGCAGAATAGAGGCCGGGGAGCTGTTTTTT. Its protein product is CASRIEAGELFF.

This chain joins TRBV4-1 and TRBJ1-5, with 7 bases that match TRBD1. J lost 4 bases, V lost 0 bases, and 12 bases had no gene match. The CDR3 runs 18 residues. CDR1 is MGHRA, CDR2 YSYEKL, per germline. The CDR3 nucleotides read TGCGCCAGCAGCCAAGATCCTAGGACAGGCCTGACAAATCAGCCCCAGCATTTT. Translated, it gives CASSQDPRTGLTNQPQHF.

The chain links TRBV9 to TRBJ2-1; 8 bases are a match to TRBD1. Germline values: CDR1 SGDLS, CDR2 YYNGEE. The CDR3 length is 15 residues. J lost 2 bases, V lost 4 bases, and 5 bases had no gene match. The CDR3 loop is CASSIQGAPYNEQFF. CDR3 bases: TGTGCCAGCAGCATTCAGGGGGCTCCCTACAATGAGCAGTTCTTC.

The CDR3 here is CASSQSSQRFLLGEQYF. The DNA of the CDR3 is TGCGCCAGCAGCCAAAGTAGTCAAAGGTTTTTACTAGGCGAGCAGTACTTC. The V call is TRBV4-1, the J call TRBJ2-7, with D perhaps TRBD2 (5 bases). Germline CDR1 and CDR2: MGHRA and YSYEKL. Trimming pared 2 bases from V and 6 bases from J, leaving 23 bases between. The CDR3 totals 17 residues.

The chain combines TRBV19 with TRBJ1-2; D might be TRBD1 (5 bases). Germline V CDR1 and CDR2: LNHDA, SQIVND (reference sequence). V lost 9 bases, J lost 5 bases, and 10 bases lay in between. CDR3 length: 11 amino acids. CDR3 residues: CASTQGYGYTF. CDR3 bases: TGTGCCAGCACCCAGGGTTATGGCTACACCTTC.

The chain combines TRBV6-5 with TRBJ2-3; D call uncertain. Trimming shortened V by 0 bases and J by 0 bases, and 4 bases separated the two germline ends. Germline lookup yields CDR1 MNHEY and CDR2 SVGAGI. This CDR3 contains 14 residues. The CDR3 coding sequence is TGTGCCAGCAGTTACTCCGCGAGCACAGATACGCAGTATTTT. Its translation is CASSYSASTDTQYF.